A selection of T cell receptor beta chains follows, all from one sample in a study of CXCR3-negative and CXCR3-positive naive CD8 T cells. TCRdb re-called the 5' RACE reads and shows each CDR3 protein once, DNA omitted. In all, the sample yields about 48,000 distinct CDR3 sequences. The sample taken for sequencing was memory CD8+ T cells from blood. These receptor sequences come from a human donor in good health. Some clones in this sample may be carry-over from other donors' samples. Each CDR3 is given with its conserved first and last residue. Where a row states a size, it is once, few, many or the class of an expanded clone; other rows omit it.

TRBJ2-3 TRBV5-4 . CASSLGGTGTDTQYF
TRBJ2-7 TRBV5-1 . CASSGGGEQYF
TRBJ1-1 TRBV5-1 . CASSPGEGATEAFF
TRBJ2-1 TRBV29-1 . CSVNEQGYEQFF
TRBJ2-1 TRBV18 . CASSLRDYTNEQFF
TRBJ2-7 TRBV29-1 . CSVEGGDLPSEQYF
TRBJ2-2 TRBV6-2/TRBV6-3 . CASSYEQGAYTGELFF
TRBJ2-1 TRBV14 . CASSQPLNAYNEQFF
TRBJ2-7 TRBV7-6 . CASSLPGLAGEQYF
TRBJ2-7 TRBV20-1 medium-sized CSARDLASEPYEQYF
TRBJ2-3 TRBV6-2/TRBV6-3 . CASSPGGVTDTQYF
TRBJ2-3 TRBV28 . CASSFFEGGRIDTQYF
TRBJ1-5 TRBV4-1 . CASSQERSAYQPQHF
TRBJ2-7 TRBV29-1 . CSARTGENYEQYF
TRBJ2-7 TRBV28 . CASSPGTDYYEQYF
TRBJ1-6 TRBV20-1 . CSVQVRSTYNSPLHF
TRBJ2-3 TRBV6-4 . CASSEQGGTDTQYF
TRBJ1-1 TRBV5-1 . CASKRGGTEAFF
TRBJ1-2 TRBV5-1 . CASSLLRAMDGYTF
TRBJ2-4 TRBV28 . CASDPGQGPNIQYF
TRBJ2-7 TRBV29-1 . CSVETRREQYF
TRBJ2-2 TRBV5-1 . CASSLGTGDTGELFF